This section outlines one TCR beta chain sequence together with its context. Its cognate antigen has yet to be identified. The input lacks base qualities; no much larger clone sits a single base away. V is shortened by 7 bases, J by 6 bases, and the region joining them spans 24 bases. As encoded in the germline V gene, CDR1 is MDHEN while CDR2 is SYDVKM. Measured from the cysteine to the phenylalanine, the CDR3 is 16 residues long. Only CDR3 DNA remains: 48 bases, in frame from the first base. Donors formed part of the validation cohort, which comprised 120 subjects and was distinct from the first cohort of some 700 subjects. These data originate in a study of cytomegalovirus exposure and HLA in healthy donors (TCRdb year 2017). About the investigation overall: According to a later analysis, the approximately 120 validation repertoires were produced on the same platform as the approximately 620 repertoires of the first cohort. The study was designed to test whether signatures of past pathogen exposure could be identified by cataloging public T cell receptors. Along with the 666-subject first cohort, a separate validation cohort of approximately 110 different subjects was used. The study combined high-throughput TCR immunosequencing, statistical association of individual TCRs with disease status, and machine learning to predict cytomegalovirus infection status. What the work shows at the level of the full study, not this receptor alone: The authors suggested that the approach could potentially be extended to other disease states and immunological phenotypes. The study gave a list of 150 to 200 TCR beta chains associated with cytomegalovirus. In both the original and validation cohorts, the classifier was reported to diagnose cytomegalovirus status with high specificity and sensitivity. All 120 or so repertoires were used to score co-occurrence in the validation cohort in a later analysis, because that analysis had no HLA typing for the cohort. A later analysis found that TCRs clustered in the first cohort also tended to co-occur in the 120 validation repertoires, with 90% to 95% of cluster scores above 0. Most TCR sequences were seen in very few donors, while some public TCRs were found in many individuals. A few of the identified cytomegalovirus-associated TCR beta chains were confirmed in vitro to be specific for cytomegalovirus antigens.

Libraries were prepared through the immunoSEQ multiplex PCR assay. The authors processed their data as follows. To diagnose cytomegalovirus status from the catalog of TCR beta chain sequences, a statistical classification framework was built. TCRdb retrieved this table from immuneACCESS and kept in-frame rearrangements only. Not all clones are present; in checked studies, unresolved V genes account for under half, and no reason is known for the remainder. V and J calls plus clone size are reproduced from that table; the DNA served to infer D and trimming. The sample table lists 120,000 or so clones, around 90% of them with a count of one. Clones ranked in the top ten supply roughly 2% of the sample.

The TCR comes from a woman aged 18 to 35 in good health and CMV-seronegative. Specimen: PBMCs. The rearranged chain carries TRBV28 and TRBJ1-1; the D gene assignment is ambiguous. The DNA is TGTGCCAGCACCGCATTATTTCGGAAGAAGCGGGCTGAAGCTTTCTTT. This translates into CASTALFRKKRAEAFF. The full variable domain, completed from the reference TRBV28 and TRBJ1-1 proteins outside the CDR3, reads DVKVTQSSRYLVKRTGEKVFLECVQDMDHENMFWYRQDPGLGLRLIYFSYDVKMKEKGDIPEGYSVSREKKERFSLILESASTNQTSMYLCASTALFRKKRAEAFFGQGTRLTVV.